This T cell receptor (beta chain) was sequenced in a study of Ad26.COV2.S vaccination and SARS-CoV-2 variants. Overall study context: Ad26.COV2.S shots went into the muscle once or twice, 56 days apart. Findings of the study overall: There was a possibility that the TCR breadth and depth analyses underestimated total T cell responses. Reportedly, after vaccination the spike-specific CD8+ and CD4+ T cell responses displayed substantial breadth. Vaccine recipients showed a spike-specific TCR breadth that was higher than in placebo recipients.

On this clone: Its antigen is unidentified.

Germline-derived CDR1 and CDR2 are KGHSH and LQKENI. Trimming left V 6 bases short and J 4 bases short, with 16 bases between. The CDR3 loop spans 15 amino acids. The treatment: some 20 received Ad26.COV2.S at low or high dose, single or two shots; 5 received placebo; per-sample allocation not given. After the first vaccine or placebo injection, samples were drawn on day 63. TCRdb's table, derived via immunoSEQ multiplex PCR, lists solely in-frame clones and lacks some. Of about 410,000 clones listed, about 90% are singletons. The receptor was derived from a person between 18 and 60 years old who received the Ad26.COV2.S COVID-19 vaccine or a placebo. V and J are TRBV18 and TRBJ2-1; D is uncertain. This material consisted of peripheral blood, taken in a trial of Ad26.COV2.S vaccine versus placebo. In DNA form, the CDR3 reads TGTGCCAGCTCTCTAAACTATCCGAATTACAATGAGCAGTTCTTC. Translated, it gives CASSLNYPNYNEQFF.